This T cell receptor (beta chain) appears in the sequencing data of a study of OX40 agonist ivuxolimab in advanced cancers. Background on the study: Checkpoint inhibitors had been given previously to over 30% of patients.

The repertoire was sequenced with immunoSEQ multiplex PCR; TCRdb's copy has only in-frame clones and lacks some. This table has about 95,000 clones, approximately 86% appearing once. Study conclusions and caveats: By week 6 at 0.1 to 3.0 mg/kg, blood CD4+ and CD8+ T cells had expanded clonally. CD8+ T cells showed, on average, more clonal expansion than CD4+ cells. Undetermined was the antigen specificity of the expanded peripheral T cells.

Germline V gene sequence: CDR1 SGHTA, CDR2 FQGNSA. The CDR3 loop spans 15 amino acids. V dropped 1 base and J dropped 2 bases, with 11 bases sitting between them. To note about this clone: Its antigen is still unknown.

The input for sequencing was CD4+ or CD8+ T cells sorted from blood, taken in a trial of the OX40 agonist ivuxolimab. The chain couples TRBV7-2 to TRBJ2-5; a possible D gene is TRBD2 (6 bases). This TCR came from an adult with an advanced solid tumor such as melanoma, head and neck, liver or kidney cancer. The CDR3 region has the DNA TGTGCCAGCAGCTTAGGGGGTCGGGAGCAAGAGACCCAGTACTTC. Protein: CASSLGGREQETQYF.